The next 3 T cell receptor beta chains were all read from a single sample in a study of blood T cell repertoires in COVID-19. Only in-frame clones appear in the TCRdb table, and some are missing; sequencing was by immunoSEQ multiplex PCR. Of approximately 81,000 clones in the sample, 90% to 95% were seen once. Sequencing was done on a sample of peripheral blood. The receptor source for this set is a woman aged 45-60 years in a cohort sampled during active COVID-19.

The chain joins TRBV25-1 to TRBJ1-1, with D possibly being TRBD1 (6 bases). V lost 6 bases, J lost 10 bases, and 18 bases lay in between. The CDR3 totals 13 residues. CDR1 and CDR2 from the germline V gene are MGHDK and SYGVNS. CDR3 residues: CASRVGGGVAAFF. The CDR3 bases are TGTGCCAGCAGGGTAGGGGGGGGCGTAGCAGCTTTCTTT.

The chain is built from TRBV27 and TRBJ1-2; 8 bases are shared with TRBD1. This CDR3 is 15 amino acids long. Unmatched junction bases numbered 7, after V lost 3 bases and J lost 4 bases. Germline-derived CDR1 and CDR2 are MNHEY and SMNVEV (reference sequence). CDR3 coding DNA: TGTGCCAGCAGTTTCGTCGGACAGGGCCTCTATGGCTACACCTTC. This translates into CASSFVGQGLYGYTF.

The rearrangement uses TRBV27 and TRBJ1-2, with 8 bases identical to TRBD1. Germline V CDR1 and CDR2: MNHEY, SMNVEV (reference sequence). The CDR3 runs to 13 residues. The junction had 2 bases not matched to a gene; V was cut back by 6 bases and J by 2 bases. Here the CDR3 DNA reads TGTGCCAGCAGGGGACAGGTGAACTATGGCTACACCTTC. The encoded protein is CASRGQVNYGYTF.